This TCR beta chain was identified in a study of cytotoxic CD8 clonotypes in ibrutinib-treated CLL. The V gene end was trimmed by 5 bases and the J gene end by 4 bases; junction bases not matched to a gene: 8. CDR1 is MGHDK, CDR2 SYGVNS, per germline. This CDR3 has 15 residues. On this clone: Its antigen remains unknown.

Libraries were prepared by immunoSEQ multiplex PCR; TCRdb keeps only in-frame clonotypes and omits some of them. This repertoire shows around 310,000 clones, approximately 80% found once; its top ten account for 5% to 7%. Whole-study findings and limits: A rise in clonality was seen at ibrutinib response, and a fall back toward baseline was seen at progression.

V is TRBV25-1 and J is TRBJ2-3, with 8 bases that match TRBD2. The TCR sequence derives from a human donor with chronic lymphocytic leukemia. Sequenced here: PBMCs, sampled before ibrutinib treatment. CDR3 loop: CASSLSGSGADTQYF. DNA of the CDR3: TGTGCCAGCAGTTTAAGCGGGAGTGGAGCAGATACGCAGTATTTT. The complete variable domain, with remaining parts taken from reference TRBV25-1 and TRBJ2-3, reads EADIYQTPRYLVIGTGKKITLECSQTMGHDKMYWYQQDPGMELHLIHYSYGVNSTEKGDLSSESTVSRIRTEHFPLTLESARPSHTSQYLCASSLSGSGADTQYFGPGTRLTVL.